This T cell receptor (beta chain) derives from a study of cytomegalovirus exposure and HLA in healthy donors. PCR was performed using 60 Vbeta and 13 Jbeta primers. The protocol was immunoSEQ multiplex PCR, while the TCRdb copy is restricted to in-frame clones and leaves out a portion. The sample gives tens of thousands of clones, just under 80% of which show up once; around 2.3% is in the top ten. This clone showed up many times. This sequence was found in a male donor in good health and CMV-seropositive. Sequenced input: PBMCs.

CDR3 DNA sequence: TGTGCCAGCAGTGAAGGGACAGGGGGCTACGAGCAGTACTTC. It translates to CASSEGTGGYEQYF. The gene calls are TRBV6-1 and TRBJ2-7, with 10 nucleotides matching TRBD1. Per the germline V gene, CDR1 is MNHNS and CDR2 is SASEGT. With 1 base clipped from V and 3 bases from J, the junction kept 0 bases outside the gene matches. The CDR3 is 14 residues long.